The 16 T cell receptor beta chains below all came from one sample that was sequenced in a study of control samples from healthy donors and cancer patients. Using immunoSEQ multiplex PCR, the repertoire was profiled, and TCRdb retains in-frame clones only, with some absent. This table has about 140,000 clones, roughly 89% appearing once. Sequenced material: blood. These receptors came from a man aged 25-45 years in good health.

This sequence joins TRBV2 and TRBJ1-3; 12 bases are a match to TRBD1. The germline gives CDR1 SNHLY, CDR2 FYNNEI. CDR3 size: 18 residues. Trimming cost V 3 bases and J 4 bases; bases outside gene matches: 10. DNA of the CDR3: TGTGCCAGCAGTGATCGATCCGGGACAGGGGGCAGAGGAAACACCATATATTTT. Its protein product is CASSDRSGTGGRGNTIYF.

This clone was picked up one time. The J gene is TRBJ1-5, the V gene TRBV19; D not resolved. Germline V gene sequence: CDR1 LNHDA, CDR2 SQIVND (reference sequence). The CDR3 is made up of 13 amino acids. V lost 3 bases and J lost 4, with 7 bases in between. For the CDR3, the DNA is TGTGCCAGTAGTATCACGGATAATCAGCCCCAGCATTTT. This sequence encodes CASSITDNQPQHF.

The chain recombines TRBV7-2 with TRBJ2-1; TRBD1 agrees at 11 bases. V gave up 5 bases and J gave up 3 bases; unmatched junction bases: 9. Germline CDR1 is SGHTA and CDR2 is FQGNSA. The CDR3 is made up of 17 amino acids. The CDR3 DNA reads TGTGCCAGCAGCCGTTTGGGGGGGACAGGGGGCTACAATGAGCAGTTCTTC. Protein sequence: CASSRLGGTGGYNEQFF.

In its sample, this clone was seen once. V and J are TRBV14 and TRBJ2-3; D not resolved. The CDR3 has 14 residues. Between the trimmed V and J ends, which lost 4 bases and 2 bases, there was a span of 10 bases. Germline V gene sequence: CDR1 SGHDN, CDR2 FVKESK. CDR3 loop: CASSRIQYTDTQYF. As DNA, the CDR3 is TGTGCCAGCAGCCGCATCCAGTACACAGATACGCAGTATTTT.

CDR3 coding DNA: TGTGCCAGTAGTATTGGAGCCGAGGCCACCTACGAGCAGTACTTC. This sequence encodes CASSIGAEATYEQYF. The chain couples TRBV19 to TRBJ2-7, with D unclear. Per germline, CDR1 LNHDA and CDR2 SQIVND (reference sequence). The CDR3 length is 15 residues. V lost 3 bases and J lost 2, with 14 bases in between.

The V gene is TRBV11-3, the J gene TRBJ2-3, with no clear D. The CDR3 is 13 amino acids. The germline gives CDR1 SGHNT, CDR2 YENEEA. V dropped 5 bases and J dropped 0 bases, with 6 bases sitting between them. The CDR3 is CASSQASTDTQYF. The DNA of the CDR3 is TGTGCCAGCAGCCAAGCTAGCACAGATACGCAGTATTTT.

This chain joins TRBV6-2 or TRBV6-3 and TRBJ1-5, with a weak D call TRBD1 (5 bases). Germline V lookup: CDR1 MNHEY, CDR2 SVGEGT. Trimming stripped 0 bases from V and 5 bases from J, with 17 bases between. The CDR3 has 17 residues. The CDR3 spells CASSYSGGRRQHQPQHF. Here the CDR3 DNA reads TGTGCCAGCAGTTACTCGGGGGGACGGCGTCAACATCAGCCCCAGCATTTT.

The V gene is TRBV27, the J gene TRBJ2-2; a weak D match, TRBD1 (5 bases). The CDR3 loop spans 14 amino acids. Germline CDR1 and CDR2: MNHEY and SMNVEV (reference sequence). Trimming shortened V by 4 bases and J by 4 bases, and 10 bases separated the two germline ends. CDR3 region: CASSWGRATGELFF. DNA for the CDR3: TGTGCCAGCAGTTGGGGCAGGGCCACCGGGGAGCTGTTTTTT.

The CDR3 DNA sequence: TGTGCCATCAGCCAGATGAACACTGAAGCTTTCTTT. Encoded protein: CAISQMNTEAFF. This sequence joins TRBV10-3 and TRBJ1-1; D remains ambiguous. This CDR3 contains 12 residues. The V gene's germline CDR1 is ENHRY and CDR2 SYGVKD. V lost 6 bases, J lost 0 bases, and 5 bases lay in between.

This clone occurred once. CDR3 nucleotides: TGTGCCAGCAGCCCCCCGAGGATTGGGGACACAGATACGCAGTATTTT. Its protein is CASSPPRIGDTDTQYF. The rearrangement uses TRBV14 and TRBJ2-3; D not certain. The CDR3 has 16 amino acids. Per the germline V gene, CDR1 is SGHDN and CDR2 is FVKESK. Trimming pared 4 bases from V and 2 bases from J, leaving 16 bases between. Drawing the rest from reference TRBV14 and TRBJ2-3, the complete variable domain is EAGVTQFPSHSVIEKGQTVTLRCDPISGHDNLYWYRRVMGKEIKFLLHFVKESKQDESGMPNNRFLAERTGGTYSTLKVQPAELEDSGVYFCASSPPRIGDTDTQYFGPGTRLTVL.

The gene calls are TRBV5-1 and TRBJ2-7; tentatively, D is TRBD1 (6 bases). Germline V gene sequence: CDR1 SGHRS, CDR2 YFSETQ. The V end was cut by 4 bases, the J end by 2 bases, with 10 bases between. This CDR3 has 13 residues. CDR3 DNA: TGCGCCAGCAGCGGACGGACAGCCTACGAGCAGTACTTC. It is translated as CASSGRTAYEQYF.

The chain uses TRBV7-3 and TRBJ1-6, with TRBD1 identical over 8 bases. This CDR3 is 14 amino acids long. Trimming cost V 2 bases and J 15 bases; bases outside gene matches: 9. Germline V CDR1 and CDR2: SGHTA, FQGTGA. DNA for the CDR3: TGTGCCAGCAGCTTATCCCCTGGACAGGGTGACCTCCACTTT. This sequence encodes CASSLSPGQGDLHF.

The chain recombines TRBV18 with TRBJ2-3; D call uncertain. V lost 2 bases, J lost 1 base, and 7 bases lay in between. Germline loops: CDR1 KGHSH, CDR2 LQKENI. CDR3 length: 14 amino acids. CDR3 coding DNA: TGTGCCAGCTCACCATCTACGGGCACAGATACGCAGTATTTT. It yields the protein CASSPSTGTDTQYF.

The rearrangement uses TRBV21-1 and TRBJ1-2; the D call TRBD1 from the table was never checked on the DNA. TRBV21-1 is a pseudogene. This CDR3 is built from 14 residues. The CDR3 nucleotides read TGTGCCCGAAACCCGGGACAGGGAGGATATGGCTACACCTTC. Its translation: CARNPGQGGYGYTF.

The CDR3 is CASSWTDQETQYF. CDR3 in DNA: TGTGCCAGCAGTTGGACAGACCAAGAGACCCAGTACTTC. The chain combines TRBV6-5 with TRBJ2-5; a possible D gene is TRBD1 (6 bases). V was cut by 4 bases and J by 0 bases, with 6 bases left in between. The germline V gene encodes CDR1 MNHEY and CDR2 SVGAGI. This CDR3 comprises 13 residues.

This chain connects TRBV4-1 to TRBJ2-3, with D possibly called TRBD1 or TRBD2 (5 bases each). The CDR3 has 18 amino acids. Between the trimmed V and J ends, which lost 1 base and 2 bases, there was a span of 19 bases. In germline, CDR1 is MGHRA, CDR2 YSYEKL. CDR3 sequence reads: CASSQGFGGRVDTDTQYF. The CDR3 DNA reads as TGCGCCAGCAGCCAAGGGTTTGGGGGTAGAGTGGACACAGATACGCAGTATTTT.